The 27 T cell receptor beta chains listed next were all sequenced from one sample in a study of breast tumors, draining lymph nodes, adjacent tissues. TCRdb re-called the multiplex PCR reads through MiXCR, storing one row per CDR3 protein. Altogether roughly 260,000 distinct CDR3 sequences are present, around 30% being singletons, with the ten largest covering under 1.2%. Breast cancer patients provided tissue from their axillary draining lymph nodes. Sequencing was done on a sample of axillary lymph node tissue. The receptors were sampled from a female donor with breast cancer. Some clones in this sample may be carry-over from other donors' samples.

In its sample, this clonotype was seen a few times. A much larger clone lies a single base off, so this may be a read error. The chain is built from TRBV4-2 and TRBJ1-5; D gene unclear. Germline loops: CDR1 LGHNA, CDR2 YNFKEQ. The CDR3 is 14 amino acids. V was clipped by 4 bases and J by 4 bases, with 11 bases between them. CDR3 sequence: CASSRDAGNQPQHF. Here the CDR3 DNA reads TGTGCCAGCAGCCGAGATGCGGGGAATCAGCCCCAGCATTTT.

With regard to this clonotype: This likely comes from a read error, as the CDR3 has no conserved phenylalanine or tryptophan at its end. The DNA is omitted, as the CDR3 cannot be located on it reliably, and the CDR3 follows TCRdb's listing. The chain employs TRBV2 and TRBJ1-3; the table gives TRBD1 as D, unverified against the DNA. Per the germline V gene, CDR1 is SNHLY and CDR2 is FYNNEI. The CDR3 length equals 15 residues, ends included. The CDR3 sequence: CASGNRAPREKPYNL.

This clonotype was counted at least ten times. The CDR3 nucleotides read TGCAGTGCTCCCCCCGGGAGGGCCAGGGTAGATACGCAGTATTTT. Its protein is CSAPPGRARVDTQYF. J is TRBJ2-3 and V is TRBV20-1; 8 nucleotides line up with TRBD2. V lost 5 bases and J lost 5; bases outside the gene matches: 12. CDR1 is DFQATT and CDR2 is SNEGSKA in the germline V gene (reference sequence). This CDR3 has 15 amino acids.

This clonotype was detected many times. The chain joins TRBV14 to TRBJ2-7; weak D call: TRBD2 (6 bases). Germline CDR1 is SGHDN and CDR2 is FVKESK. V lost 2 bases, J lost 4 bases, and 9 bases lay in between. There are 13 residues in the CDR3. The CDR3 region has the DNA TGTGCCAGCAGCCAACGGGGGTTTTACGAGCAGTACTTC. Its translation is CASSQRGFYEQYF.

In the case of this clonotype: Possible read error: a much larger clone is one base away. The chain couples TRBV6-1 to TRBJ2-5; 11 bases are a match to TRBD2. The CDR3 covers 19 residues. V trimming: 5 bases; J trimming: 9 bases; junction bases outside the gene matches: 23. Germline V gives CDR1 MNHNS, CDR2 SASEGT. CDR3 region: CASSRPTFASGRPGEAQYF. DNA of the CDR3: TGTGCCAGCAGTAGACCGACCTTTGCTAGCGGGAGGCCCGGGGAGGCCCAGTACTTC.

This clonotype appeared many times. CDR3 in amino acids: CASSEQGVNQPQHF. The DNA for the CDR3 is TGTGCCAGCAGTGAACAGGGGGTCAATCAGCCCCAGCATTTT. The J gene is TRBJ1-5, the V gene TRBV2, with 7 bases aligning to TRBD1. CDR1 and CDR2 from the germline V gene are SNHLY and FYNNEI. With 2 bases clipped from V and 3 bases from J, the junction kept 1 base outside the gene matches. The CDR3 totals 14 residues.

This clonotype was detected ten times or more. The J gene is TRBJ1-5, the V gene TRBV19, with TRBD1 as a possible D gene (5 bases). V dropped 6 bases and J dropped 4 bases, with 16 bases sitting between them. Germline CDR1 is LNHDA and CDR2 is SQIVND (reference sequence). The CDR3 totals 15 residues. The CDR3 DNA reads TGTGCCAGTAGAAACACCGGGACCCAGAATCAGCCCCAGCATTTT. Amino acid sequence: CASRNTGTQNQPQHF.

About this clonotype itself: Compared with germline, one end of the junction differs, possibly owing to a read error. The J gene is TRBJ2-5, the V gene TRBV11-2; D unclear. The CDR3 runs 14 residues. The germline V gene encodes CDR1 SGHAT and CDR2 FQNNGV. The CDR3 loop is CASSPKTAQEAQYF. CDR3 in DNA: TGTGCCAGCAGCCCAAAGACTGCCCAAGAGGCCCAGTACTTC.

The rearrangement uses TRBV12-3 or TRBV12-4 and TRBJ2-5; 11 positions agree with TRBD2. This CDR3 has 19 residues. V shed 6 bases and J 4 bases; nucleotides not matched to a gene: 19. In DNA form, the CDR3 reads TGTGCCAGCAGAAGCGGGACTAGCGGCGCCTCGAGTTTTTTAGAGACCCAGTACTTC. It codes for CASRSGTSGASSFLETQYF.

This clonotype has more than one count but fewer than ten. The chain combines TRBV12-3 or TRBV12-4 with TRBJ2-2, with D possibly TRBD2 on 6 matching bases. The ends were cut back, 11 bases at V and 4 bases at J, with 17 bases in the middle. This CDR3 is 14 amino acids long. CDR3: CASRSGPGTGELFF. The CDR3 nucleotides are TGTGCCTCTCGGAGCGGGCCGGGCACCGGGGAGCTGTTTTTT.

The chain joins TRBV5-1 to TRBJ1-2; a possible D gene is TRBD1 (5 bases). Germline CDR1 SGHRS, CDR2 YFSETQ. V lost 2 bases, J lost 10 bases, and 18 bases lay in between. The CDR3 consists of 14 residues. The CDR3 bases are TGCGCCAGCAGCTTCGCCGGGGCCCCCTCTCCCTACACCTTC. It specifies CASSFAGAPSPYTF.

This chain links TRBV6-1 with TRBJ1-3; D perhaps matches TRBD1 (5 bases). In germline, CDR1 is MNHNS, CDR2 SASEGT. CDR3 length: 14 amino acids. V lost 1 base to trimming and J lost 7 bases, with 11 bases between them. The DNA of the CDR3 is TGTGCCAGCAGTGAAGGTGGGGCAGGCAACACCATATATTTT. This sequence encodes CASSEGGAGNTIYF.

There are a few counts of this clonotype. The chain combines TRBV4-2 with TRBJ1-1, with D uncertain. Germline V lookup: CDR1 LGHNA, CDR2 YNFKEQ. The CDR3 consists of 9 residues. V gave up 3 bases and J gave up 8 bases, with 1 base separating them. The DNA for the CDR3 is TGTGCCAGCAGCCACGAAGCTTTCTTT. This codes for CASSHEAFF.

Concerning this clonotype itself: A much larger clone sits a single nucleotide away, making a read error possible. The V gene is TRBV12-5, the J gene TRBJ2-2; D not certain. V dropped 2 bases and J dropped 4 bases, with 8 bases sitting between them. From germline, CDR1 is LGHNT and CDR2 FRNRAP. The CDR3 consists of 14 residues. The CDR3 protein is CASGLSQSTGELFF. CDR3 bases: TGTGCTAGTGGTTTGTCACAGAGCACCGGGGAGCTGTTTTTT. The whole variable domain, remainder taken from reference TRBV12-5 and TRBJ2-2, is DARVTQTPRHKVTEMGQEVTMRCQPILGHNTVFWYRQTMMQGLELLAYFRNRAPLDDSGMPKDRFSAEMPDATLATLKIQPSEPRDSAVYFCASGLSQSTGELFFGEGSRLTVL.

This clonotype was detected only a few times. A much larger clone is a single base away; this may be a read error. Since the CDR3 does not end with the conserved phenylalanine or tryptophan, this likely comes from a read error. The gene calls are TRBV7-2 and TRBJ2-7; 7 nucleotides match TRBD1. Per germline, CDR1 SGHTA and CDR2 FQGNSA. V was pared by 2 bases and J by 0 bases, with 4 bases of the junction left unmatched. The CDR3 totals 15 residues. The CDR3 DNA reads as TGTGCCAGCAGCTTACTACAGGGGAGCTCCTACGAGCAGTACCTC. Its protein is CASSLLQGSSYEQYL.

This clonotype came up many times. The CDR3 spells CASGSGTSVLNEQFF. CDR3 DNA sequence: TGTGCTAGTGGTTCCGGGACTAGCGTCCTCAATGAGCAGTTCTTC. The chain couples TRBV12-5 to TRBJ2-1, with 10 bases lining up with TRBD2. Germline values: CDR1 LGHNT, CDR2 FRNRAP. The CDR3 totals 15 residues. V lost 4 bases, J lost 6 bases, and 6 bases stayed unmatched.

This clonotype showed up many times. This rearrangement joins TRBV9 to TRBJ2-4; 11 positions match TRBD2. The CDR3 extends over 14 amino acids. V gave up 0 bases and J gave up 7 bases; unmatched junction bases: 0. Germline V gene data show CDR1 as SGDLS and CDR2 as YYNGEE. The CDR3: CASSVGTSGNIQYF. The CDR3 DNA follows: TGTGCCAGCAGCGTAGGGACTAGCGGGAACATTCAGTACTTC.

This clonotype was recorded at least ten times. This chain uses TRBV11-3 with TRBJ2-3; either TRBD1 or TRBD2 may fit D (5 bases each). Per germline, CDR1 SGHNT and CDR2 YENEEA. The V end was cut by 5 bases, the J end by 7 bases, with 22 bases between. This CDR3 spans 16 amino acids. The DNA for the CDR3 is TGTGCCAGCAGCCCGGATACCAGGAGGTGGGGGAATACGCAGTATTTT. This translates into CASSPDTRRWGNTQYF.

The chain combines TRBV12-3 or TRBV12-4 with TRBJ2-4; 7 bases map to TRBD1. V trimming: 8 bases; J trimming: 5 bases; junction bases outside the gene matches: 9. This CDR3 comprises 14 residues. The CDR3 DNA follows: TGTGCCAGCGGTTGGGGACAGTTAGAAAACATTCAGTACTTC. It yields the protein CASGWGQLENIQYF.

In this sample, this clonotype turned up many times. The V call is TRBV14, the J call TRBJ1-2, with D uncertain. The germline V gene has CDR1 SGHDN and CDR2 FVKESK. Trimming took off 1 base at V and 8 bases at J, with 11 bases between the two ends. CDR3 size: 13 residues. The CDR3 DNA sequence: TGTGCCAGCAGCCAAGCCCGGTCGGAGGGCTACACCTTC. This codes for CASSQARSEGYTF. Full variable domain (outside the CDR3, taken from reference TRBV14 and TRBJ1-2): EAGVTQFPSHSVIEKGQTVTLRCDPISGHDNLYWYRRVMGKEIKFLLHFVKESKQDESGMPNNRFLAERTGGTYSTLKVQPAELEDSGVYFCASSQARSEGYTFGSGTRLTVV.

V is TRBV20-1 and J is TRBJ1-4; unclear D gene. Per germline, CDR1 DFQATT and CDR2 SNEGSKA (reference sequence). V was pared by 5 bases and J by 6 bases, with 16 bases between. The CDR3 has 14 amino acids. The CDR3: CSAGLAGRDEKLFF. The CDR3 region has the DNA TGCAGTGCTGGACTAGCGGGGAGGGATGAAAAACTGTTTTTT.

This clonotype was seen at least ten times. The CDR3 region is CASSLCANYGYTF. CDR3 coding DNA: TGTGCCAGCAGCTTATGTGCTAACTATGGCTACACCTTC. V usage is TRBV7-8 and J usage is TRBJ1-2; unclear D gene. The CDR3 is 13 residues long. CDR1 SGHVS and CDR2 FQNEAQ come from the germline V gene. V lost 2 bases and J lost 0, with 4 bases in between. Full variable domain (outside the CDR3, taken from reference TRBV7-8 and TRBJ1-2): GAGVSQSPRYKVAKRGQDVALRCDPISGHVSLFWYQQALGQGPEFLTYFQNEAQLDKSGLPSDRFFAERPEGSVSTLKIQRTQQEDSAVYLCASSLCANYGYTFGSGTRLTVV.

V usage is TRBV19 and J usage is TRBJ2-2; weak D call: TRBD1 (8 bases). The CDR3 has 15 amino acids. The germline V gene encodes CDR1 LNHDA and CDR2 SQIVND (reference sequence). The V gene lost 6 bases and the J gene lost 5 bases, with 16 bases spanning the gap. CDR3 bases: TGTGCCAGTAGCCCACAGGGGGGGGGAACCGGGGAGCTGTTTTTT. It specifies CASSPQGGGTGELFF.

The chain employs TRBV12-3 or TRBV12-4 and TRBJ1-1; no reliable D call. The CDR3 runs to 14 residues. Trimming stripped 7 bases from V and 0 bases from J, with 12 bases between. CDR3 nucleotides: TGTGCCAGCACCATCTACAGCTTGAACACTGAAGCTTTCTTT. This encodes CASTIYSLNTEAFF.

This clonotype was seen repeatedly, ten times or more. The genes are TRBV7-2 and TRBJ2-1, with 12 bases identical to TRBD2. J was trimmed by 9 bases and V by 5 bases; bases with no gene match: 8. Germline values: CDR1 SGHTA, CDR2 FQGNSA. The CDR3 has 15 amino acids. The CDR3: CASSPGLAGMSEQFF. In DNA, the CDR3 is TGTGCCAGCAGCCCAGGACTAGCGGGAATGAGTGAGCAGTTCTTC.

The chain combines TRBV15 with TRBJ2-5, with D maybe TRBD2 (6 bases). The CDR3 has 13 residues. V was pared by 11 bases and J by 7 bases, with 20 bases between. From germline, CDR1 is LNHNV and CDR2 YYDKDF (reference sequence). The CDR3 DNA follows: TGTGCCTGGAGTGGCGGGCCCGGGGGGACCCAGTACTTC. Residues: CAWSGGPGGTQYF.

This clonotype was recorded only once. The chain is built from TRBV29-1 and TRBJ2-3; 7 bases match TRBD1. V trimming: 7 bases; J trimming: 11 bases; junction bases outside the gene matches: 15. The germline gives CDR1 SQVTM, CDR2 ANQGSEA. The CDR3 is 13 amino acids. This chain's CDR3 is CSAGTDFRDEQYF. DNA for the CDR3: TGCAGCGCGGGGACAGATTTTAGGGACGAGCAGTATTTT.